The 32 T cell receptor beta chains below were found in one sample sequenced in a study of technical replicates of blood from a handful of donors. Produced via immunoSEQ multiplex PCR; TCRdb's table is partial and in-frame only. The table lists about 12,000 clones, roughly nine tenths of them singletons. The sequenced sample was PBMCs. The receptor source for this set is a human donor in good health.

The V and J genes are TRBV4-1 and TRBJ1-1; the D gene is possibly TRBD1 (6 bases). This CDR3 is built from 17 residues. V gave up 4 bases and J gave up 0 bases, with 18 bases separating them. The V gene's germline CDR1 is MGHRA and CDR2 YSYEKL. The CDR3 bases are TGCGCCAGCAGCCCCCAAGAGGGGGTGTCCATGAACACTGAAGCTTTCTTT. Amino acid sequence: CASSPQEGVSMNTEAFF.

The rearrangement uses TRBV19 and TRBJ2-7; TRBD2 is a possible D gene (6 bases). The germline V and J ends were trimmed by 3 bases and 1 base, with 10 bases remaining between them. The germline gives CDR1 LNHDA, CDR2 SQIVND (reference sequence). This CDR3 region has 14 residues. The chain's CDR3 is CASSMSGESYEQYF. The CDR3 DNA follows: TGTGCCAGTAGTATGTCGGGGGAATCCTACGAGCAGTACTTC.

The V gene is TRBV2, the J gene TRBJ2-5; 8 nucleotides match TRBD2. The CDR3 totals 15 residues. The V and J ends lost 7 bases and 3 bases, in that order; junction bases with no gene match: 10. The V gene's germline CDR1 is SNHLY and CDR2 FYNNEI. DNA for the CDR3: TGTGCCAGCACTCCACGGGGGGGGAACAAAGAGACCCAGTACTTC. As protein: CASTPRGGNKETQYF.

J is TRBJ2-7 and V is TRBV30; D is unresolved. V lost 1 base and J lost 0, with 10 bases in between. CDR1 and CDR2 from the germline V gene are GTSNPN and SVGIG (reference sequence). The CDR3 has 14 residues. The CDR3 coding sequence is TGTGCCTGGAGTGATCTCACAAACTCCTACGAGCAGTACTTC. Translated, it gives CAWSDLTNSYEQYF.

The chain couples TRBV25-1 to TRBJ2-7; D possibly corresponds to TRBD2 (5 bases). Per germline, CDR1 MGHDK and CDR2 SYGVNS. Trimming shortened V by 8 bases and J by 3 bases, and 8 bases separated the two germline ends. This CDR3 is built from 11 residues. The CDR3 spells CASGDYYEQYF. The CDR3 DNA follows: TGTGCCAGCGGAGACTACTACGAGCAGTACTTC.

The rearrangement links TRBV6-5 to TRBJ2-7, with 11 bases matching TRBD1. The CDR3 sequence is 13 residues long. CDR1 MNHEY and CDR2 SVGAGI come from the germline V gene. With V trimmed by 9 bases and J by 6 bases, 7 bases remained unmatched. The CDR3 sequence is CASNRDRGSEQYF. CDR3 bases: TGTGCCAGTAACCGGGACAGGGGGTCCGAGCAGTACTTC.

V gene TRBV27 combines with J gene TRBJ2-7, with D maybe TRBD2 (6 bases). Germline CDR1 MNHEY, CDR2 SMNVEV (reference sequence). The V and J ends lost 2 bases and 6 bases respectively, with 17 bases between them. The CDR3 is made up of 15 amino acids. The CDR3 protein is CASSLRAGTEVEQYF. DNA for the CDR3: TGTGCCAGCAGTTTACGGGCGGGAACGGAGGTCGAGCAGTACTTC.

V gene TRBV19 combines with J gene TRBJ2-4; 7 bases match TRBD2. The CDR3 has 16 residues. J was trimmed by 7 bases and V by 2 bases; bases with no gene match: 11. CDR1 is LNHDA and CDR2 is SQIVND in the germline V gene (reference sequence). DNA for the CDR3: TGTGCCAGTAGTATACTTGAGGGAGGGGTCGGGAACATTCAGTACTTC. It is translated as CASSILEGGVGNIQYF.

The chain couples TRBV18 to TRBJ1-1, with D perhaps matching TRBD1 (5 bases). The germline V gene has CDR1 KGHSH and CDR2 LQKENI. Trimming shortened V by 2 bases and J by 1 base, and 5 bases separated the two germline ends. CDR3 length: 13 amino acids. CDR3 DNA: TGTGCCAGCTCACCAACAGGGAACACTGAAGCTTTCTTT. It yields the protein CASSPTGNTEAFF.

V gene TRBV10-3 combines with J gene TRBJ2-2; 9 bases align to TRBD2. The germline V gene has CDR1 ENHRY and CDR2 SYGVKD. V lost 6 bases and J lost 6; bases outside the gene matches: 11. The CDR3 covers 16 residues. The CDR3 DNA reads as TGTGCCATCAGCATCCGGGAGCGGGAGGCGGCCGGGGAGCTGTTTTTT. This gives the protein CAISIREREAAGELFF.

This clone was counted between two and nine times. The genes are TRBV28 and TRBJ1-2; 9 bases are a match to TRBD1. The CDR3 runs 15 residues. Unmatched junction bases numbered 7, after V lost 7 bases and J lost 1 base. CDR1 and CDR2 (germline): MDHEN, SYDVKM. The CDR3 region is CASTATGGYNYGYTF. The CDR3 nucleotides are TGTGCCAGCACCGCGACAGGGGGATATAACTATGGCTACACCTTC.

The V call is TRBV5-1, the J call TRBJ2-4; maybe TRBD2 (5 bases). Trimming left V 7 bases short and J 10 bases short, with 18 bases between. Germline values: CDR1 SGHRS, CDR2 YFSETQ. This CDR3 has 13 residues. The CDR3 DNA reads as TGCGCCAGCGCGAAAGAAAGCCGGGGAATTCAGTACTTC. This translates into CASAKESRGIQYF.

The chain recombines TRBV27 with TRBJ2-1; weak D call: TRBD2 (6 bases). Trimming took 3 bases from V and 2 from J, leaving 11 bases between them. The CDR3 covers 15 residues. CDR1 is MNHEY and CDR2 is SMNVEV in the germline V gene (reference sequence). The CDR3 nucleotides are TGTGCCAGCAGTTTCTCGCGGGGCCCCTACAATGAGCAGTTCTTC. Its translation is CASSFSRGPYNEQFF.

The rearrangement links TRBV10-3 to TRBJ1-5; no firm D call. The CDR3 is 16 amino acids. The germline gives CDR1 ENHRY, CDR2 SYGVKD. Trimming pared 3 bases from V and 1 base from J, leaving 13 bases between. Here the CDR3 reads CAISDRKAASNQPQHF. For the CDR3, the DNA is TGTGCCATCAGTGATCGGAAAGCGGCCAGCAATCAGCCCCAGCATTTT.

V and J are TRBV5-6 and TRBJ1-2; D ambiguous. Germline V gene lookup returns CDR1 SGHDT and CDR2 YYEEEE. The ends were cut back, 2 bases at V and 7 bases at J, with 15 bases in the middle. The CDR3 runs 14 residues. CDR3 bases: TGTGCCAGCAGCTTATTCCGGCCAGACTCTGGCTACACCTTC. Translating gives CASSLFRPDSGYTF.

V and J are TRBV29-1 and TRBJ2-1, with D possibly being TRBD2 (7 bases). Germline V gene data show CDR1 as SQVTM and CDR2 as ANQGSEA. The CDR3 contains 17 residues. The V end was cut by 5 bases, the J end by 0 bases, with 20 bases between. The CDR3 spells CSVLRGGAGSSYNEQFF. CDR3 DNA sequence: TGCAGCGTTCTCAGGGGAGGAGCGGGAAGCTCCTACAATGAGCAGTTCTTC.

V gene TRBV5-1 combines with J gene TRBJ1-1; 7 bases line up with TRBD1. Trimming cost V 4 bases and J 2 bases; bases outside gene matches: 5. CDR1 is SGHRS and CDR2 is YFSETQ in the germline V gene. The CDR3 runs to 14 residues. CDR3 protein: CASSTGTANTEAFF. CDR3 nucleotides: TGCGCCAGCAGCACGGGGACAGCTAACACTGAAGCTTTCTTT.

The CDR3: CASSELARGQGGYTF. The CDR3 region has the DNA TGTGCCAGCAGCGAGTTAGCGAGGGGGCAAGGTGGCTACACCTTC. The V call is TRBV6-6, the J call TRBJ1-2, with 7 bases lining up with TRBD1. There are 15 residues in the CDR3. J gave up 7 bases and V 6 bases, and 14 bases lay outside the gene matches. Germline CDR1 is MNHNY and CDR2 is SVGAGI (reference sequence).

This chain connects TRBV5-1 to TRBJ1-1, with D maybe TRBD1 (5 bases). The V and J ends lost 0 bases and 1 base respectively, with 10 bases between them. This CDR3 is built from 15 residues. The germline gives CDR1 SGHRS, CDR2 YFSETQ. The CDR3 nucleotides read TGCGCCAGCAGCTTGGTCCCCGGGGGGAACACTGAAGCTTTCTTT. It specifies CASSLVPGGNTEAFF.

The rearrangement joins TRBV14 to TRBJ2-7; the match to TRBD2 covers 8 bases. Germline V lookup: CDR1 SGHDN, CDR2 FVKESK. V shed 6 bases, J shed 2 bases, and the junction held 6 bases outside the gene matches. CDR3 size: 14 residues. The DNA for the CDR3 is TGTGCCAGCAGTTCGGGACTAGGCCCCTACGAGCAGTACTTC. Its protein is CASSSGLGPYEQYF.

This clone was seen a single time. This chain's CDR3 is CASSPLGGGTDTQYF. CDR3 DNA: TGTGCCAGCTCACCCTTAGGGGGAGGCACAGATACGCAGTATTTT. The chain is built from TRBV18 and TRBJ2-3, with D perhaps matching TRBD1 (6 bases). Germline V gene sequence: CDR1 KGHSH, CDR2 LQKENI. This CDR3 has 15 residues. V was trimmed by 3 bases and J by 1 base, leaving 11 bases between them. Full variable domain (remainder filled in from reference TRBV18 and TRBJ2-3): NAGVMQNPRHLVRRRGQEARLRCSPMKGHSHVYWYRQLPEEGLKFMVYLQKENIIDESGMPKERFSAEFPKEGPSILRIQQVVRGDSAAYFCASSPLGGGTDTQYFGPGTRLTVL.

This chain uses TRBV7-9 with TRBJ2-5; a weak D match, TRBD2 (6 bases). The CDR3 totals 15 residues. V was shortened by 5 bases and J by 4 bases, with 17 bases between the two germline ends. The V gene's germline CDR1 is SEHNR and CDR2 FQNEAQ (reference sequence). Here the CDR3 DNA reads TGTGCCAGCAGCCGCGGAACAGCCGGGGGAGAGACCCAGTACTTC. Translation: CASSRGTAGGETQYF.

V usage is TRBV28 and J usage is TRBJ2-1, with TRBD2 matching 8 bases. Per the germline V gene, CDR1 is MDHEN and CDR2 is SYDVKM. Trimming removed 2 bases from V and 0 bases from J; junction bases left unmatched: 0. The CDR3 length is 15 residues. This CDR3 reads CASSLSGSSYNEQFF. The CDR3 region has the DNA TGTGCCAGCAGTTTAAGCGGGAGCTCCTACAATGAGCAGTTCTTC.

V and J are TRBV4-1 and TRBJ2-3, with TRBD2 matching over 8 bases. The J segment lost 3 bases and the V segment lost 0 bases, leaving 5 bases of the junction unmatched. The CDR3 loop spans 16 amino acids. CDR1 is MGHRA, CDR2 YSYEKL, per germline. The CDR3 is CASSQDPGLETDTQYF. CDR3 nucleotide sequence: TGCGCCAGCAGCCAAGATCCGGGACTAGAAACAGATACGCAGTATTTT.

The chain couples TRBV5-6 to TRBJ1-1, with 8 bases lining up with TRBD1. In germline, CDR1 is SGHDT, CDR2 YYEEEE. This CDR3 is 15 amino acids long. Trimming at V came to 0 bases and at J to 4 bases, leaving 5 bases not matched to a gene. In nucleotides, the CDR3 is TGTGCCAGCAGCTTGGTTGGACAGGGCGGCACTGAAGCTTTCTTT. Amino acids: CASSLVGQGGTEAFF.

The rearrangement uses TRBV18 and TRBJ2-7; no firm D call. V was shortened by 6 bases and J by 2 bases, with 8 bases between the two germline ends. Germline CDR1 reads KGHSH; CDR2 reads LQKENI. The CDR3 runs 12 residues. The CDR3 protein is CASSVNAYEQYF. In DNA form, the CDR3 reads TGTGCCAGCTCTGTAAATGCCTACGAGCAGTACTTC.

The CDR3 bases are TGTGCCTGGAGTACTCCGGGACAGGGGAACTATGGCTACACCTTC. This encodes CAWSTPGQGNYGYTF. V usage is TRBV30 and J usage is TRBJ1-2; 10 bases are shared with TRBD1. Germline V lookup: CDR1 GTSNPN, CDR2 SVGIG (reference sequence). CDR3 length equals 15 residues. V shed 2 bases and J 2 bases; nucleotides not matched to a gene: 5.

V is TRBV7-9 and J is TRBJ1-1; 7 nucleotides match TRBD1. This CDR3 spans 16 amino acids. The junction had 13 bases not matched to a gene; V was cut back by 5 bases and J by 4 bases. Looked up from germline, CDR1 is SEHNR and CDR2 is FQNEAQ (reference sequence). DNA for the CDR3: TGTGCCAGCAGCCAAGGGGGTCGACAGGGCAGCACTGAAGCTTTCTTT. Its protein product is CASSQGGRQGSTEAFF.

This sequence joins TRBV7-2 and TRBJ2-2; 7 bases fit TRBD1. Germline V gene data show CDR1 as SGHTA and CDR2 as FQGNSA. This CDR3 has 16 residues. V trimming: 1 base; J trimming: 0 bases; junction bases outside the gene matches: 2. The CDR3 reads CASSLGGTANTGELFF. CDR3 in DNA: TGTGCCAGCAGCTTAGGGGGGACAGCGAACACCGGGGAGCTGTTTTTT.

The count of this clone is one. The chain combines TRBV7-2 with TRBJ2-7, with D perhaps TRBD2 (6 bases). The CDR3 totals 16 residues. V was pared by 6 bases and J by 2 bases, with 20 bases between. CDR1 and CDR2 from the germline V gene are SGHTA and FQGNSA. The CDR3 here is CASSPKGWGEAYEQYF. The CDR3 DNA follows: TGTGCCAGCAGTCCCAAGGGTTGGGGGGAAGCCTACGAGCAGTACTTC.

This chain joins TRBV28 and TRBJ1-1; no definite D call. The CDR3 consists of 16 residues. The V end was cut by 3 bases, the J end by 1 base, with 15 bases between. Per the germline V gene, CDR1 is MDHEN and CDR2 is SYDVKM. The DNA of the CDR3 is TGTGCCAGCAGTTTCTCGTATCTAGAGACGAACACTGAAGCTTTCTTT. Encoded protein: CASSFSYLETNTEAFF.

This chain links TRBV4-2 with TRBJ1-3, with TRBD1 matching over 7 bases. The V gene's germline CDR1 is LGHNA and CDR2 YNFKEQ. The length of the CDR3 is 17 residues. The trim removed 0 bases at V and 4 bases at J, leaving 9 bases unmatched. DNA of the CDR3: TGTGCCAGCAGCCAAGATCCGGGGACAGCCAACGGAAACACCATATATTTT. Translation: CASSQDPGTANGNTIYF.